The rows below give T cell receptor beta chains drawn from one sample of a study of T cell responses to AZD1222 COVID-19 vaccine. Clones were read by immunoSEQ multiplex PCR, and TCRdb kept only the in-frame ones, dropping some. The table lists some 120,000 clones, more than 85% of them singletons. Sequenced here: peripheral blood, sampled on day 0 of MenACWY control vaccination. The receptors were gathered from an adult in good health. CDR3s include the opening cysteine and the closing phenylalanine or tryptophan. Fields, in order: clone size, V gene, J gene, CDR3 protein. The size entry is marked missing in some rows and otherwise reads once, few, many or a size class.

clone_size: -
v_call: TRBV7-6
j_call: TRBJ2-2
cdr3_aa: CASSQLAGNTGELFF

clone_size: -
v_call: TRBV24-1
j_call: TRBJ1-2
cdr3_aa: CATGQGNGYTF

clone_size: -
v_call: TRBV4-1
j_call: TRBJ1-2
cdr3_aa: CASSQDRGNNYGYTF

clone_size: -
v_call: TRBV5-5
j_call: TRBJ2-1
cdr3_aa: CASSLSTSGINNEQFF

clone_size: -
v_call: TRBV29-1
j_call: TRBJ1-1
cdr3_aa: CSVTPGQSNTEAFF

clone_size: -
v_call: TRBV6-5
j_call: TRBJ1-5
cdr3_aa: CASSSVYSSNQPQHF

clone_size: once
v_call: TRBV2
j_call: TRBJ2-1
cdr3_aa: CASRWTSGRNEQFF

clone_size: few
v_call: TRBV5-8
j_call: TRBJ2-1
cdr3_aa: CASSLSGPPYNEQFF

clone_size: -
v_call: TRBV7-8
j_call: TRBJ2-1
cdr3_aa: CASSSPTSGIYNEQFF

clone_size: -
v_call: TRBV3-1/TRBV3-2
j_call: TRBJ2-7
cdr3_aa: CASSQATSPYEQYF

clone_size: few
v_call: TRBV5-4
j_call: TRBJ1-1
cdr3_aa: CASSLSRGGNTEAFF

clone_size: -
v_call: TRBV19
j_call: TRBJ2-4
cdr3_aa: CASSIRRDSRTAKNIQYF

clone_size: few
v_call: TRBV10-2
j_call: TRBJ2-7
cdr3_aa: CASSDPGQLNSYEQYF

clone_size: -
v_call: TRBV12-3/TRBV12-4
j_call: TRBJ1-3
cdr3_aa: CASSSTAGNTIYF

clone_size: -
v_call: TRBV10-3
j_call: TRBJ2-7
cdr3_aa: CAMRAREVNEQYF

clone_size: -
v_call: TRBV10-3
j_call: TRBJ1-3
cdr3_aa: CATMTASGNTIYF

clone_size: -
v_call: TRBV7-3
j_call: TRBJ2-3
cdr3_aa: CASSLEGSDTQYF

clone_size: -
v_call: TRBV10-1
j_call: TRBJ2-3
cdr3_aa: CASSDHYRGQGTDTQYF

clone_size: -
v_call: TRBV7-3
j_call: TRBJ2-2
cdr3_aa: CASSLRDSKNTGELFF

clone_size: -
v_call: TRBV11-3
j_call: TRBJ2-1
cdr3_aa: CASSLVGLRPNNEQFF

clone_size: once
v_call: TRBV9
j_call: TRBJ1-4
cdr3_aa: CASSPRTGQGNEKLFF

clone_size: -
v_call: TRBV4-1
j_call: TRBJ1-1
cdr3_aa: CASSQDPGQKNTEAFF

clone_size: -
v_call: TRBV29-1
j_call: TRBJ2-2
cdr3_aa: CSVRTGAGELFF

clone_size: -
v_call: TRBV4-1
j_call: TRBJ2-5
cdr3_aa: CASSQDPSGRETQYF

clone_size: -
v_call: TRBV11-2
j_call: TRBJ2-7
cdr3_aa: CASSLVGLAGAYEQYF

clone_size: -
v_call: TRBV6-5
j_call: TRBJ1-5
cdr3_aa: CASSTETGGIGPQHF

clone_size: -
v_call: TRBV2
j_call: TRBJ1-2
cdr3_aa: CASTPLERGQGGYTF

clone_size: -
v_call: TRBV15
j_call: TRBJ2-7
cdr3_aa: CATSRDLPGWGYEQYF

clone_size: -
v_call: TRBV18
j_call: TRBJ1-2
cdr3_aa: CASSPPEGTFYGYTF

clone_size: -
v_call: TRBV20-1
j_call: TRBJ2-7
cdr3_aa: CSASGLQRDPYEQYF

clone_size: -
v_call: TRBV5-6
j_call: TRBJ1-1
cdr3_aa: CASSLGGPTEAFF

clone_size: -
v_call: TRBV9
j_call: TRBJ1-3
cdr3_aa: CASSVGGDGNTIYF

clone_size: -
v_call: TRBV5-5
j_call: TRBJ1-5
cdr3_aa: CASSLGTPDRGVNQPQHF

clone_size: -
v_call: TRBV6-4
j_call: TRBJ2-1
cdr3_aa: CASSELAGDDGEQFF

clone_size: -
v_call: TRBV7-9
j_call: TRBJ2-7
cdr3_aa: CASSSVPAGTGIYEQYF

clone_size: -
v_call: TRBV5-1
j_call: TRBJ1-1
cdr3_aa: CASRGDSSEAFF

clone_size: -
v_call: TRBV3-1/TRBV3-2
j_call: TRBJ2-3
cdr3_aa: CASSLAGILDTQYF

clone_size: -
v_call: TRBV11-2
j_call: TRBJ1-1
cdr3_aa: CASSLTGGAGDTEAFF

clone_size: -
v_call: TRBV4-2
j_call: TRBJ1-1
cdr3_aa: CASSQDQENTEAFF

clone_size: -
v_call: TRBV6-5
j_call: TRBJ2-7
cdr3_aa: CASSYGGLAGHYEQYF

clone_size: once
v_call: TRBV6-5
j_call: TRBJ1-1
cdr3_aa: CASSLQQWNTEAFF